This passage covers 28 T cell receptor beta chains from one sample sequenced in a study of blood T cell repertoires in COVID-19. Only in-frame clones appear in the TCRdb table, and some are missing; sequencing was by immunoSEQ multiplex PCR. The sample has 60,000 to 65,000 clones, approximately 81% seen once. Sequencing was done on a sample of peripheral blood. The receptors shown here come from a man aged 55-75 years with COVID-19, enrolled during active disease.

This CDR3 reads CASSPPSGAGYNEQFF. CDR3 in DNA: TGTGCCAGCTCACCACCTAGCGGGGCCGGTTACAATGAGCAGTTCTTC. The gene calls are TRBV18 and TRBJ2-1, with 8 nucleotides matching TRBD2. CDR3 length: 16 amino acids. Germline trimming cut 0 bases from V and 4 bases from J; bases unmatched to any gene: 5. Germline loops: CDR1 KGHSH, CDR2 LQKENI.

In this sample, this clone turned up a few times. V is TRBV5-1 and J is TRBJ2-3; TRBD2 agrees at 13 bases. After removal of 3 bases from V and 4 bases from J, the junction contained 5 bases not matched to a gene. The CDR3 is 16 amino acids. CDR1 is SGHRS, CDR2 YFSETQ, per germline. The CDR3 reads CASSSSGTSGADTQYF. CDR3 bases: TGCGCCAGCAGCTCCTCCGGGACTAGCGGGGCAGATACGCAGTATTTT.

The J gene is TRBJ1-1, the V gene TRBV5-1, with 8 bases that match TRBD1. Germline V gene sequence: CDR1 SGHRS, CDR2 YFSETQ. V was clipped by 3 bases and J by 1 base; unmatched bases: 5. The CDR3 sequence is 15 residues long. The CDR3 DNA sequence: TGCGCCAGCAGCTCTTTGACAGGGGCGAACACTGAAGCTTTCTTT. It yields the protein CASSSLTGANTEAFF. The whole variable domain, remainder taken from reference TRBV5-1 and TRBJ1-1, is KAGVTQTPRYLIKTRGQQVTLSCSPISGHRSVSWYQQTPGQGLQFLFEYFSETQRNKGNFPGRFSGRQFSNSRSEMNVSTLELGDSALYLCASSSLTGANTEAFFGQGTRLTVV.

This sequence joins TRBV3-1 (or the pseudogene TRBV3-2) and TRBJ1-4; a weak D match, TRBD1 (5 bases). V was shortened by 4 bases and J by 3 bases, with 9 bases between the two germline ends. Per germline, CDR1 LGHDT and CDR2 YNNKEL (reference sequence). This CDR3 contains 14 residues. The CDR3 reads CASSPRVANEKLFF. The CDR3 DNA reads TGTGCCAGCAGCCCCAGGGTGGCTAATGAAAAACTGTTTTTT.

DNA for the CDR3: TGTGCCAGCAGCCTCGACAGACAACTATGGAATGAGCAGTTCTTC. Translated, it gives CASSLDRQLWNEQFF. The chain uses TRBV9 and TRBJ2-1; possibly TRBD1 for D (5 bases). Germline loops: CDR1 SGDLS, CDR2 YYNGEE. This CDR3 is 15 amino acids long. V was cut by 4 bases and J by 7 bases, with 18 bases left in between.

The chain combines TRBV11-2 with TRBJ1-2; tentatively, D is TRBD1 (6 bases). Trimming shortened V by 0 bases and J by 8 bases, and 13 bases separated the two germline ends. Germline CDR1 reads SGHAT; CDR2 reads FQNNGV. This CDR3 is built from 14 residues. Here the CDR3 reads CASSLDRQDGGYTF. DNA for the CDR3: TGTGCCAGCAGCTTAGATCGACAGGACGGGGGCTACACCTTC.

The chain joins TRBV7-2 to TRBJ1-1; the D gene is possibly TRBD1 (5 bases). The CDR3 runs to 15 residues. Deletions cut 1 base from V and 1 base from J, with 10 bases between. Germline CDR1 reads SGHTA; CDR2 reads FQGNSA. Written as DNA, the CDR3 is TGTGCCAGCAGCTTAGTTGGGGGAGGGAACACTGAAGCTTTCTTT. Protein: CASSLVGGGNTEAFF.

The chain uses TRBV9 and TRBJ2-5, with 12 bases fitting TRBD2. CDR1 is SGDLS, CDR2 YYNGEE, per germline. V dropped 5 bases and J dropped 4; count of bases not matched to a gene: 6. CDR3 length: 15 amino acids. The CDR3 region has the DNA TGTGCCAGCAGTACTACTAGCGGGGGGCGAGAGACCCAGTACTTC. Its protein is CASSTTSGGRETQYF.

The chain uses TRBV19 and TRBJ2-1, with TRBD2 matching over 10 bases. CDR1 LNHDA and CDR2 SQIVND come from the germline V gene (reference sequence). J lost 4 bases, V lost 5 bases, and 2 bases had no gene match. The CDR3 covers 14 residues. CDR3 in DNA: TGTGCCAGTAGTGGACTAGCGGAATACAATGAGCAGTTCTTC. Amino acids: CASSGLAEYNEQFF.

This clone was counted a few times. The chain carries TRBV3-1 (or the pseudogene TRBV3-2) and TRBJ1-2; perhaps TRBD1 as D (6 bases). The V gene's germline CDR1 is LGHDT and CDR2 YNNKEL (reference sequence). This CDR3 region has 14 residues. The V gene lost 4 bases and the J gene lost 4 bases, with 13 bases spanning the gap. CDR3 DNA sequence: TGTGCCAGCAGCCCGGGCCGGGACACCTATGGCTACACCTTC. The encoded protein is CASSPGRDTYGYTF.

The chain uses TRBV5-1 and TRBJ2-5; maybe TRBD1 (6 bases). In germline, CDR1 is SGHRS, CDR2 YFSETQ. This CDR3 spans 15 amino acids. V was cut by 7 bases and J by 3 bases, with 19 bases left in between. The CDR3 DNA reads TGCGCCAGCTCCGGGCAGATACAGGGAGAAGAGACCCAGTACTTC. Amino acids: CASSGQIQGEETQYF.

This clone was detected only a few times. The chain employs TRBV25-1 and TRBJ2-2, with D unclear. CDR1 and CDR2 (germline): MGHDK, SYGVNS. The CDR3 consists of 15 residues. Trimming removed 5 bases from V and 3 bases from J, with 13 bases in between. For the CDR3, the DNA is TGTGCCAGCAGTCATGCCGGCGAGGACACCGGGGAGCTGTTTTTT. It is translated as CASSHAGEDTGELFF.

The rearrangement links TRBV5-1 to TRBJ2-7, with D perhaps matching TRBD1 (6 bases). This CDR3 spans 15 amino acids. CDR1 SGHRS and CDR2 YFSETQ come from the germline V gene. Between the trimmed V and J ends, which lost 4 bases and 0 bases, there was a span of 14 bases. The CDR3: CASSLTQGYSYEQYF. In DNA, the CDR3 is TGCGCCAGCAGCCTGACACAGGGTTACTCCTACGAGCAGTACTTC.

There are a few counts of this clone. The CDR3 DNA sequence: TGTGCCAGCAGCACACTCTCAAAGACTAGCGGGAGACTGGCAGATACGCAGTATTTT. This translates into CASSTLSKTSGRLADTQYF. This chain links TRBV11-2 with TRBJ2-3; 12 bases fit TRBD2. Germline trimming cut 5 bases from V and 4 bases from J; bases unmatched to any gene: 16. The CDR3 spans 19 residues. Germline lookup yields CDR1 SGHAT and CDR2 FQNNGV. The entire variable domain, with the rest obtained from reference TRBV11-2 and TRBJ2-3, is as follows: EAGVAQSPRYKIIEKRQSVAFWCNPISGHATLYWYQQILGQGPKLLIQFQNNGVVDDSQLPKDRFSAERLKGVDSTLKIQPAKLEDSAVYLCASSTLSKTSGRLADTQYFGPGTRLTVL.

The chain joins TRBV5-4 to TRBJ2-1; D is undetermined. The CDR3 contains 15 residues. Germline V lookup: CDR1 SGHNT, CDR2 YYREEE (reference sequence). The V gene lost 0 bases and the J gene lost 2 bases, with 9 bases spanning the gap. The chain's CDR3 is CASSLGSETYNEQFF. As DNA, the CDR3 is TGTGCCAGCAGCTTGGGATCAGAAACCTACAATGAGCAGTTCTTC.

This clone was seen more than once but under ten times. This sequence joins TRBV7-9 and TRBJ2-7; D possibly corresponds to TRBD2 (6 bases). This CDR3 contains 12 residues. V was cut by 6 bases and J by 4 bases, with 10 bases left in between. The germline V gene encodes CDR1 SEHNR and CDR2 FQNEAQ (reference sequence). The CDR3 DNA follows: TGTGCCAGCAGGACGGGAGCTTACGAGCAGTACTTC. It specifies CASRTGAYEQYF.

In DNA, the CDR3 is TGTGCCAGCAGTTACCACGCTAGAGGATTGAACACTGAAGCTTTCTTT. This sequence encodes CASSYHARGLNTEAFF. The V call is TRBV6-5, the J call TRBJ1-1, with no clear D. The germline V gene encodes CDR1 MNHEY and CDR2 SVGAGI. V lost 2 bases, J lost 0 bases, and 13 bases lay in between. The CDR3 runs to 16 residues.

The rearrangement links TRBV6-5 to TRBJ1-1, with a possible D match to TRBD1 (6 bases). Germline-derived CDR1 and CDR2 are MNHEY and SVGAGI. V was trimmed by 6 bases and J by 3 bases, leaving 17 bases between them. This CDR3 has 15 residues. The CDR3 reads CASSRTSRGDTEAFF. The CDR3 bases are TGTGCCAGCAGCCGGACCTCCAGGGGAGACACTGAAGCTTTCTTT.

The V gene is TRBV2, the J gene TRBJ2-1; tentative D call: TRBD2 (6 bases). Trimming removed 11 bases at V and 8 bases at J, with 16 bases between. This CDR3 is 12 amino acids long. Germline CDR1 is SNHLY and CDR2 is FYNNEI. This CDR3 is CAGGGNTDEQFF. CDR3 bases: TGTGCCGGGGGAGGTAACACCGATGAGCAGTTCTTC.

V gene TRBV27 combines with J gene TRBJ1-2, with 8 bases identical to TRBD1. This CDR3 spans 14 amino acids. Losses at the gene ends were 5 bases for V and 7 bases for J; bases not matched to a gene: 9. Germline values: CDR1 MNHEY, CDR2 SMNVEV (reference sequence). In DNA form, the CDR3 reads TGTGCCAGCAGTCCAGGACAGGGCCTGTTTGGCTACACCTTC. Its protein is CASSPGQGLFGYTF.

The chain couples TRBV6-4 to TRBJ1-5; TRBD1 aligns across 9 bases. Germline CDR1 reads MRHNA; CDR2 reads SNTAGT. J gave up 6 bases and V 5 bases, and 8 bases lay outside the gene matches. The CDR3 loop spans 15 amino acids. CDR3 protein: CASSPNTGGGQPQHF. CDR3 DNA sequence: TGTGCCAGCAGTCCCAACACAGGGGGCGGTCAGCCCCAGCATTTT.

The gene calls are TRBV30 and TRBJ1-1; no reliable D call. The CDR3 sequence is 11 residues long. Germline V gene sequence: CDR1 GTSNPN, CDR2 SVGIG (reference sequence). V was shortened by 6 bases and J by 1 base, with 6 bases between the two germline ends. This CDR3 reads CACRRNTEAFF. The CDR3 DNA reads as TGTGCCTGTCGGAGGAACACTGAAGCTTTCTTT.

This clone has a single count. The chain recombines TRBV6-5 with TRBJ1-5; 8 bases are a match to TRBD1. Germline V gene lookup returns CDR1 MNHEY and CDR2 SVGAGI. V gave up 7 bases and J gave up 4 bases; unmatched junction bases: 9. The CDR3 extends over 15 amino acids. CDR3 sequence: CASNLDRGGNQPQHF. The CDR3 nucleotides read TGTGCCAGCAACCTCGACAGGGGAGGAAATCAGCCCCAGCATTTT.

The chain couples TRBV2 to TRBJ2-4; 13 nucleotides match TRBD2. This CDR3 contains 17 residues. The V segment lost 8 bases and the J segment 0 bases; nucleotides outside the gene matches: 7. CDR1 SNHLY and CDR2 FYNNEI come from the germline V gene. DNA for the CDR3: TGTGCCAGCGGCGGGACTAGCGGGGAACTAGCCAAAAACATTCAGTACTTC. This translates into CASGGTSGELAKNIQYF.

This clone was seen a handful of times. The chain uses TRBV28 and TRBJ2-7; 12 bases agree with TRBD1. Per germline, CDR1 MDHEN and CDR2 SYDVKM. The junction had 1 base not matched to a gene; V was cut back by 4 bases and J by 0 bases. This CDR3 contains 15 residues. The CDR3 DNA reads TGTGCCAGCAGTTCGGGACAGGGGGCCTCCTACGAGCAGTACTTC. Protein product: CASSSGQGASYEQYF.

V is TRBV4-1 and J is TRBJ2-7; 12 bases match TRBD1. V lost 1 base, J lost 6 bases, and 7 bases stayed unmatched. Per the germline V gene, CDR1 is MGHRA and CDR2 is YSYEKL. The CDR3 is 16 amino acids. CDR3 nucleotides: TGCGCCAGCAGCCAAGTTCTGGGACAGGGGGCACTCGAGCAGTACTTC. Translated, it gives CASSQVLGQGALEQYF.

The rearrangement links TRBV6-5 to TRBJ2-1, with D tentatively TRBD1 (6 bases). V was cut by 8 bases and J by 7 bases, with 15 bases left in between. The CDR3 sequence is 13 residues long. Germline V gene sequence: CDR1 MNHEY, CDR2 SVGAGI. The CDR3, as DNA: TGTGCCAGCGGAGGACAGACCTTGAATGAGCAGTTCTTC. Its translation is CASGGQTLNEQFF.

The chain is built from TRBV10-3 and TRBJ2-5, with D maybe TRBD2 (5 bases). The V gene lost 2 bases and the J gene lost 7 bases, with 14 bases spanning the gap. The CDR3 is made up of 14 amino acids. CDR1 and CDR2 (germline): ENHRY, SYGVKD. CDR3 in amino acids: CAISEAGTLGTQYF. In DNA, the CDR3 is TGTGCCATCAGTGAGGCGGGCACGCTCGGGACCCAGTACTTC.